This T cell receptor (beta chain) was profiled in a study of post-analysis software for immune sequencing data. Study-wide points: Four or five TRBV segments, TRBV5-6, TRBV5-1 and TRBV20-1 among them, were found more frequent in patients than controls.

After removal of 3 bases from V and 7 bases from J, the junction contained 12 bases not matched to a gene. The germline CDR1 and CDR2 sequences are SGHTA and FQGNSA. CDR3 size: 16 residues. This clonotype was seen just once. The antigen is unknown. Presence of unique molecular identifiers characterized the TCR beta cDNA libraries. T cells numbering about 0.9 to 10 million yielded cDNA molecules that totaled roughly 500,000. TCRdb passed the PCR reads through MiXCR, listing each CDR3 protein once. The top ten clones hold roughly 10% of a sample with around 700,000 distinct CDR3 sequences, 55% to 60% of them seen once.

The V gene is TRBV7-2, the J gene TRBJ1-2; 9 bases fit TRBD1. The origin of this receptor is a girl aged 2-10 years with multiple sclerosis. Sequenced: blood. The CDR3 reads CASSFAPGQGDPGYTF. The CDR3, as DNA: TGTGCCAGCAGCTTCGCCCCGGGACAGGGAGATCCTGGCTACACCTTC.